This T cell receptor beta chain derives from a study of T-cell memory formation after mild COVID-19. TCRdb itself ran the 5' RACE reads through MiXCR, one entry per CDR3 protein. The sample contains about 190,000 distinct CDR3 sequences, roughly 18% of which appear only once. Germline trimming cut 4 bases from V and 7 bases from J; bases unmatched to any gene: 11. Germline CDR1 is MDHEN and CDR2 is SYDVKM. This CDR3 has 16 residues. The source is an adult woman who had mild COVID-19 (a few samples of this study predate the infection). Cell type and time point are not known. The chain joins TRBV28 to TRBJ1-1; 11 nucleotides agree with TRBD1. The sample comprised PBMCs or a T cell subset sorted from them (not recorded which). The CDR3 loop reads CASSSYSDRGQGEAFF. CDR3 nucleotide sequence: TGTGCCAGCAGTTCCTATTCGGACAGGGGGCAGGGTGAAGCTTTCTTT.